The rows below give T cell receptor beta chains drawn from one sample of a study of PD-L1 blockade in urothelial cancer. Only in-frame clones appear in the TCRdb table, and some are missing; sequencing was by immunoSEQ multiplex PCR. The sample contains 35,000 to 45,000 clones, roughly 80% of which appear only once. The specimen comprised PBMCs, sampled around atezolizumab (anti-PD-L1) treatment. The receptors were sampled from a man in his 70s with urothelial cancer. Each CDR3 is given with its conserved first and last residue. A D gene is named only where the DNA matches it firmly. Clone size is given for some rows only: seen once, a few or many times, or a class if the clone is expanded.

TRBJ1-1 | TRBD1 | NA | TRBV30 | TGTGCCTGGGGAGGGGGACAGTTGAACACTGAAGCTTTCTTT | CAWGGGQLNTEAFF
TRBJ2-1 | TRBD2 | NA | TRBV5-4 | TGTGCCAGCAGCCCCGTAGCGGGTAACTCCTACAATGAGCAGTTCTTC | CASSPVAGNSYNEQFF
TRBJ2-7 | NA | NA | TRBV7-9 | TGTGCCAGCAGCTTAGCAGGTCAGGAAAAGGACTACGAGCAGTACTTC | CASSLAGQEKDYEQYF
TRBJ2-1 | NA | NA | TRBV5-1 | TGCGCCAGCATGACAGACTACAATGAGCAGTTCTTC | CASMTDYNEQFF
TRBJ1-1 | NA | NA | TRBV27 | TGTGCCAGCACACCCCGCGGACTGATGAACACTGAAGCTTTCTTT | CASTPRGLMNTEAFF
TRBJ2-2 | TRBD1 | NA | TRBV28 | TGTGCCAGCAGTTCGGGACAGGGAGAAACCGGGGAGCTGTTTTTT | CASSSGQGETGELFF
TRBJ2-1 | TRBD2 | NA | TRBV7-8 | TGTGCCAGCAGCTGGGGGAGGGCCGTCAATGAGCAGTTCTTC | CASSWGRAVNEQFF
TRBJ1-1 | NA | NA | TRBV28 | TGTGCCAGCAGTTTAGACACCCCCCGGGGGAACACTGAAGCTTTCTTT | CASSLDTPRGNTEAFF
TRBJ2-7 | NA | NA | TRBV14 | TGTGCCAGCAGTCCGCGCTCCTACGAGCAGTACTTC | CASSPRSYEQYF
TRBJ2-1 | NA | once | TRBV9 | TGTGCCAGCAGCGTAGAAGGGACTGGATATAGAGAGTTCTTC | CASSVEGTGYREFF
TRBJ2-1 | NA | NA | TRBV7-2 | TGTGCCAGCAGCTTAGCTCTGAGCTCCTACAATGAGCAGTTCTTC | CASSLALSSYNEQFF
TRBJ2-7 | TRBD1 | NA | TRBV5-1 | TGCGCCAGCAGCCCACAGGGGGCGGAGGAGCAGTACTTC | CASSPQGAEEQYF
TRBJ1-2 | NA | NA | TRBV7-2 | TGTGCCAGCAGCTTTACCGGCAGGGGATATGGCTACACCTTC | CASSFTGRGYGYTF
TRBJ2-3 | TRBD1 | NA | TRBV7-3 | TGTGCCAGCAGCTTTTACCCCGGGACAGGCACCGTTCCGTCAGATACGCAGTATTTT | CASSFYPGTGTVPSDTQYF
TRBJ2-7 | NA | once | TRBV27 | TGTGCCAGCAGTTTACAAAGACGCGGGGAGCAGTACTTC | CASSLQRRGEQYF
TRBJ1-1 | NA | NA | TRBV18 | TGTGCCAGCTCACCATCGTCAGATGAAGCTTTCTTT | CASSPSSDEAFF
TRBJ2-7 | NA | NA | TRBV2 | TGTGCCAGCAGTGAAGCGGAGAACGAGCAGTACTTC | CASSEAENEQYF
TRBJ1-2 | TRBD1 | NA | TRBV28 | TGTGCCAGCAGTTCGATCACAGGGGGCGGAGGCTACACCTTC | CASSSITGGGGYTF
TRBJ1-2 | NA | NA | TRBV18 | TGTGCCAGCTCGGCTACAGGCGGCGGCTACACCTTC | CASSATGGGYTF
TRBJ1-5 | NA | NA | TRBV19 | TGTGCCAGTAGTATAGGGGCAGGGGGCAATCAGCCCCAGCATTTT | CASSIGAGGNQPQHF
TRBJ2-1 | NA | once | TRBV7-9 | TGTGCCAGCAGCTTAGCGGGAGCTAAGGTTGAGCAGTTCTTC | CASSLAGAKVEQFF
TRBJ2-7 | TRBD1 | NA | TRBV19 | TGTGCCAGTAGTATCCGGGACAGCTCCTACGAGCAGTACTTC | CASSIRDSSYEQYF
TRBJ1-2 | NA | NA | TRBV30 | TGTGCCTGGAATACCGAACGGGTGGAGGGCTACACCTTC | CAWNTERVEGYTF
TRBJ2-2 | NA | NA | TRBV5-6 | TGTGCCAGCAGCTTCGAACGGTTGAACACCGGGGAGCTGTTTTTT | CASSFERLNTGELFF
TRBJ1-1 | NA | NA | TRBV7-9 | TGTGCCAGCGGCACAGGGAACACTGAAGCTTTCTTT | CASGTGNTEAFF
TRBJ1-5 | TRBD1 | few | TRBV19 | TGTGCCAGTAGTCCACCACCGGGACAGAGCCTAGGTCAGCCCCAGCATTTT | CASSPPPGQSLGQPQHF
TRBJ2-1 | TRBD1 | NA | TRBV2 | TGTGCCAGCAGGGGGACAGGGGAAGGTGAGCAGTTCTTC | CASRGTGEGEQFF
TRBJ2-3 | TRBD2 | NA | TRBV7-2 | TGTGCCAGCAGCTTAGTTACTAGCGACACAGATACGCAGTATTTT | CASSLVTSDTDTQYF
TRBJ2-7 | NA | NA | TRBV7-9 | TGTGCCAGCAGCTCCGACGACAGGCCCTACGAGCAGTACTTC | CASSSDDRPYEQYF
TRBJ2-7 | TRBD2 | NA | TRBV5-1 | TGCGCCAGCAGCCTACTAGCGGGGGCCAACGAGCAGTACTTC | CASSLLAGANEQYF
TRBJ1-4 | NA | NA | TRBV28 | TGTGCCAGCAGTTATTTGTCGGCAACTAATGAAAAACTGTTTTTT | CASSYLSATNEKLFF
TRBJ2-5 | NA | NA | TRBV27 | TGTGCCAGCAGTTTAATGTCAGGGGCGGGGGAGCAGTACTTC | CASSLMSGAGEQYF
TRBJ1-1 | NA | NA | TRBV7-8 | TGTGCCAGCAGCTTAGGCTTAGCCACGGAAGCTTTCTTT | CASSLGLATEAFF
TRBJ2-2 | NA | NA | TRBV29-1 | TGCAGCGTCGGACCAGGGGCCGGGGAGCTGTTTTTT | CSVGPGAGELFF
TRBJ1-1 | NA | once | TRBV2 | TGTGCCAGCAGTGAAAACAGGGAAGCTGAAGCTTTCTTT | CASSENREAEAFF
TRBJ2-7 | TRBD2 | NA | TRBV9 | TGTGCCAGCAACCCAGGAGGGAGGGCCTACGAGCAGTACTTC | CASNPGGRAYEQYF
TRBJ2-3 | TRBD2 | NA | TRBV11-2 | TGTGCCAGCAGCCTACTAGCGGGCACAGATACGCAGTATTTT | CASSLLAGTDTQYF
TRBJ2-5 | TRBD1 | medium-sized | TRBV5-6 | TGTGCCAGCAGCTGGGGACAGGGACCCCAAGAGACCCAGTACTTC | CASSWGQGPQETQYF
TRBJ1-4 | NA | NA | TRBV5-6 | TGTGCCAGCAGCTTGGTCCGCGGGGAGGGTGAAAAACTGTTTTTT | CASSLVRGEGEKLFF
TRBJ2-7 | NA | NA | TRBV5-1 | TGCGCCAGCAGCTTGGATGAGGCCCCCTACGAGCAGTACTTC | CASSLDEAPYEQYF
TRBJ2-7 | NA | NA | TRBV7-2 | TGTGCCAGCAGCTTTGAAAGGGGCTACACACCCTACGAGCAGTACTTC | CASSFERGYTPYEQYF
TRBJ2-5 | TRBD1 | NA | TRBV28 | TGTGCCAGCAGTTTCGGAATTACTACAGGGGCGGGAGAGACCCAGTACTTC | CASSFGITTGAGETQYF
TRBJ1-3 | TRBD1 | NA | TRBV7-6 | TGTGCCAGCAGCTTACGGGACAGTGAGATCTCTGGAAACACCATATATTTT | CASSLRDSEISGNTIYF
TRBJ2-1 | NA | NA | TRBV5-1 | TGCGCCAGCAGCTTGGACTTTAACAATGAGCAGTTCTTC | CASSLDFNNEQFF
TRBJ2-7 | TRBD1 | NA | TRBV27 | TGTGCCAGCAGAACTCGGGACAGCGAGGAGTACTTC | CASRTRDSEEYF
TRBJ2-7 | TRBD2 | NA | TRBV19 | TGTGCCAGTAGTATTGCTGCGAGCGGGACCCTACCCTACGAGCAGTACTTC | CASSIAASGTLPYEQYF
TRBJ2-1 | TRBD2 | few | TRBV5-6 | TGTGCCAGCAGCTACAGGACTAGCGGCCTTTACAATGAGCAGTTCTTC | CASSYRTSGLYNEQFF
TRBJ2-7 | TRBD1 | NA | TRBV5-6 | TGTGCCAGCAGCCCCCTCCTGCAGGGGGATACCTACGAGCAGTACTTC | CASSPLLQGDTYEQYF
TRBJ1-4 | NA | few | TRBV19 | TGTGCCAGTAGTATGTCTGCAACTAATGAAAAACTGTTTTTT | CASSMSATNEKLFF
TRBJ2-1 | NA | NA | TRBV2 | TGTGCCATCCCCCCCTACCGCCCCAATGAGCAGTTCTTC | CAIPPYRPNEQFF
TRBJ1-5 | TRBD1 | NA | TRBV19 | TGTGCCAGTAGTGTGGGACAGGCAGGGAATCAGCCCCAGCATTTT | CASSVGQAGNQPQHF
TRBJ2-7 | NA | NA | TRBV5-6 | TGTGCCAGCAGCCACGGCTACGAGCAGTACTTC | CASSHGYEQYF
TRBJ1-1 | TRBD1 | NA | TRBV10-3 | TGTGCCACCTCGGACAGGGGGCGAAGACTTGTAATGAACACTGAAGCTTTCTTT | CATSDRGRRLVMNTEAFF
TRBJ1-6 | NA | NA | TRBV4-3 | TGCGCCAGCAGCCAAGATTCAGGGGCTGGGTCACCCCTCCACTTT | CASSQDSGAGSPLHF
TRBJ1-2 | NA | few | TRBV6-1 | TGTGCCAGCAGTGCGGGATTCAACTATGGCTACACCTTC | CASSAGFNYGYTF